The 8 T cell receptor beta chains listed next were all sequenced from one sample in a study of T cells in women clearing cervical HPV infection. Measured with immunoSEQ multiplex PCR; TCRdb has only the in-frame clones, and not every one. The sample table sets out 25,000 to 35,000 clones. The sequenced material came from blood buffy coat. These receptors were collected from a woman aged 18 to 75 with a cervical HPV16 infection that either progressed to CIN3+ or cleared (not recorded which).

The CDR3 is CASSIGGASEQYF. CDR3 bases read: TGTGCCAGTAGTATAGGCGGGGCCAGCGAG. This chain links TRBV19 with TRBJ2-7; D is possibly TRBD2 (6 bases). The CDR3 extends 3 residues past the end of the read, so its final part is completed from the germline J gene. Trimming left V 1 base short and J 6 bases short, with 10 bases between. CDR3 size: 13 residues. The germline V gene has CDR1 LNHDA and CDR2 SQIVND (reference sequence).

Of note for this clone: The read terminates 3 residues ahead of where the CDR3 ends, so the germline J gene completes it. The gene calls are TRBV30 and TRBJ2-3, with D hard to call. The CDR3 sequence is 12 residues long. Deletions cut 0 bases from V and 6 bases from J, with 7 bases between. CDR1 and CDR2 (germline): GTSNPN, SVGIG (reference sequence). Incomplete CDR3 DNA: TGTGCCTGGAGTGTATCAACTGATACG. Its translation: CAWSVSTDT. The whole CDR3 protein reads CAWSVSTDTQYF.

In the case of this clone: With the read ending 3 residues before the CDR3 end, the germline J gene is used to fill in that end. The chain joins TRBV7-9 to TRBJ1-1; no reliable D call. The CDR3 consists of 13 residues. Germline-derived CDR1 and CDR2 are SEHNR and FQNEAQ (reference sequence). CDR3 sequence reads: CASSLEGAGAAFF. The part of the CDR3 DNA that was read is TGTGCCAGCAGCTTAGAGGGCGCAGGCGCA.

About this clone itself: The read comes to an end 3 residues before the CDR3 does, leaving the germline J gene to fill in the end. This rearrangement joins TRBV5-5 to TRBJ1-2; D gene unclear. Germline values: CDR1 SGHKS, CDR2 YYEKEE (reference sequence). CDR3 length: 12 residues. This CDR3 is CASSLVLRGYTF. The sequenced CDR3 bases are TGTGCCAGCAGCTTGGTGCTTCGGGGC.

Comment on this clone: The DNA ends 3 residues before the CDR3 does, and the rest of the CDR3 is filled in from the germline J gene. The genes are TRBV11-2 and TRBJ2-1; TRBD2 aligns across 8 bases. The CDR3 has 15 residues. Germline V gene sequence: CDR1 SGHAT, CDR2 FQNNGV. The junction had 0 bases not matched to a gene; V was cut back by 2 bases and J by 0 bases. The part of the CDR3 DNA that was read is TGTGCCAGCAGCTTAAGCGGGGGCTCCTACAATGAG. Translated: CASSLSGGSYNE. The whole CDR3 protein reads CASSLSGGSYNEQFF.

A remark on this clone: Coverage ceases 3 residues before the CDR3 finishes, and the germline J gene fills in the end. The chain has TRBV2 and TRBJ2-5; D may be TRBD1 (6 bases). The CDR3 spans 14 residues. Germline-derived CDR1 and CDR2 are SNHLY and FYNNEI. V lost 6 bases, J lost 2 bases, and 13 bases lay in between. CDR3 DNA, as far as it was read: TGTGCCAGCAGCGCAACAGGGTCGCAAGAGACC. Amino acids: CASSATGSQET. The whole CDR3 sequence reads CASSATGSQETQYF.

As regards this clone: The read terminates 3 residues ahead of where the CDR3 ends, so the germline J gene completes it. V is TRBV7-6 and J is TRBJ2-7, with TRBD2 matching 9 bases. Germline assignment: CDR1 SGHVS and CDR2 FNYEAQ. This CDR3 spans 15 amino acids. Trimming cost V 4 bases and J 2 bases; bases outside gene matches: 6. The CDR3: CASSSLSGGAYEQYF. Incomplete CDR3 DNA: TGTGCCAGCAGCTCCCTTAGCGGGGGAGCCTACGAG.

As for this clone: The CDR3 end falls 3 residues outside the read, so it is completed with the germline J gene. The chain uses TRBV18 and TRBJ2-7; D unclear. The CDR3 covers 12 residues. Trimming pared 4 bases from V and 2 bases from J, leaving 6 bases between. Germline V gives CDR1 KGHSH, CDR2 LQKENI. The part of the CDR3 DNA that was read is TGTGCCAGCTCACGCGGAGCCTACGAG. This encodes CASSRGAYE. The entire CDR3 protein is CASSRGAYEQYF.